Included here is one TCR beta chain sequence, with context. The antigen is unknown. This record belongs to a study of T-cell reconstitution after alpha-beta-depleted transplantation in children. During its preparation, the TCRbeta library received unique molecular identifiers. TCRdb re-analysed the PCR reads in MiXCR, keeping a single row per CDR3 protein. The sample gives about 110,000 distinct CDR3 sequences, 6.4% of which show up once; 23% is in the top ten. Germline values: CDR1 LGHNA, CDR2 YNFKEQ. The CDR3 contains 20 residues. V dropped 1 base and J dropped 2; count of bases not matched to a gene: 13. Study-level findings and limits: About two months after transplant, alpha-beta T cells reportedly came from several hundred expanded graft clones. Elevated TCRbeta diversity at day 60 was traced, in some patients, to surviving recipient T cells and thymic progenitors. T-cell counts and diversity at one year post-transplant came mainly from newly produced T cells.

The J gene is TRBJ2-7, the V gene TRBV4-2; 14 bases line up with TRBD2. This specimen was PBMCs, mostly from graft donor cells, taken 360 days after TCRalphabeta/CD19-depleted stem cell transplant. The receptor was derived from a male patient aged 2 to 10 who had a stem cell transplant for acute lymphoblastic leukemia, so the T cells may come from the graft donor. This CDR3 is CASSQVPKTSGRGGTYEQYF. The DNA of the CDR3 is TGTGCCAGCAGCCAAGTCCCCAAGACTAGCGGGAGGGGGGGAACCTACGAGCAGTACTTC.